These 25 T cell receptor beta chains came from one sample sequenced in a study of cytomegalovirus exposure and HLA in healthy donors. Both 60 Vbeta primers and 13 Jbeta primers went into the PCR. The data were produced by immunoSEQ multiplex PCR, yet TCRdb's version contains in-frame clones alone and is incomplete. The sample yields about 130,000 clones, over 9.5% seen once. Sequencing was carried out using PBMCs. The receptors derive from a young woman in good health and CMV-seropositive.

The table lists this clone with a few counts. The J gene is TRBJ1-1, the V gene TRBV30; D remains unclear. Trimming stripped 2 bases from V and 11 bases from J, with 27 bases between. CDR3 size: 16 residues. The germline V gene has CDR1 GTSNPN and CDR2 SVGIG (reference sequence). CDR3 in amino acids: CAWSSTLTRGVRVAFF. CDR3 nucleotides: TGTGCCTGGAGTTCGACCCTCACGCGCGGGGTCCGGGTCGCTTTCTTT.

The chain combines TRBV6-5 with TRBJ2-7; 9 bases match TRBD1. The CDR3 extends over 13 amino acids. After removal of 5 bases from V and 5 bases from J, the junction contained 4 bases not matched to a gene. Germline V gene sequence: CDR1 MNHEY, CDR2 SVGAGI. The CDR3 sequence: CASSHGQGNEQYF. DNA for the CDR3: TGTGCCAGCAGTCACGGACAGGGGAACGAGCAGTACTTC.

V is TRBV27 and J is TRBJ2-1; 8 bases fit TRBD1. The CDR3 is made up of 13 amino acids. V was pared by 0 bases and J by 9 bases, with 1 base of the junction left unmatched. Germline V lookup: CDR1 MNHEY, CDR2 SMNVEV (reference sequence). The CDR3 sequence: CASSLSGTGEQFF. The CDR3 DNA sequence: TGTGCCAGCAGTTTATCCGGGACAGGTGAGCAGTTCTTC.

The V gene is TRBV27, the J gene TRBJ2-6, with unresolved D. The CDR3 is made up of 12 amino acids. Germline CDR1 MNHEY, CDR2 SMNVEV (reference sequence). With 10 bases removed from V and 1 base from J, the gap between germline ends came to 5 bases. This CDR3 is CATSSGANVLTF. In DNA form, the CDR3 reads TGTGCCACTTCTTCTGGGGCCAACGTCCTGACTTTC.

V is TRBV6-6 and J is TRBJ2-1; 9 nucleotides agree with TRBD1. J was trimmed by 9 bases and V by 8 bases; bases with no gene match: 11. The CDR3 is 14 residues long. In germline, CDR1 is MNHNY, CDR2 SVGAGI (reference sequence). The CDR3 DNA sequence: TGTGCCAGCCTAACCGGGACAGGGAGGGGTGAGCAGTTCTTC. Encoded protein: CASLTGTGRGEQFF.

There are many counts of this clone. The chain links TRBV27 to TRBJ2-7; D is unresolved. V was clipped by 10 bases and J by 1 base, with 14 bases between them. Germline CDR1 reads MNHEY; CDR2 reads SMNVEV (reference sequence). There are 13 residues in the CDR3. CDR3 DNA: TGTGCCACCCCCCCGGGTCAATCCTACGAGCAGTACTTC. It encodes CATPPGQSYEQYF.

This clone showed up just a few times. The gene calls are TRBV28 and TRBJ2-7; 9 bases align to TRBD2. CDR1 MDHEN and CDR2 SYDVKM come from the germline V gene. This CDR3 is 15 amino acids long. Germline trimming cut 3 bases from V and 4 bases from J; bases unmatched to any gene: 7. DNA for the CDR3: TGTGCCAGCAGTTTGTCCGGGACTAGCTCATACGAGCAGTACTTC. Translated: CASSLSGTSSYEQYF.

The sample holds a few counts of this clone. The CDR3 sequence is CASSTTGGHQPQHF. CDR3 coding DNA: TGTGCCAGCAGTACGACAGGGGGACATCAGCCCCAGCATTTT. J is TRBJ1-5 and V is TRBV2, with TRBD1 matching over 9 bases. From germline, CDR1 is SNHLY and CDR2 FYNNEI. This CDR3 region has 14 residues. Trimming took 5 bases from V and 5 from J; bases not matched to a gene: 4.

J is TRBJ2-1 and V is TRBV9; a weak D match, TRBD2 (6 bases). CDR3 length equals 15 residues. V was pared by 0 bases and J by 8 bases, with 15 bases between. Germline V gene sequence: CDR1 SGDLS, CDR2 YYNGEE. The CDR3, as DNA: TGTGCCAGCAGCGTAGCGCTCGGGAGTATCGATGAGCAGTTCTTC. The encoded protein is CASSVALGSIDEQFF.

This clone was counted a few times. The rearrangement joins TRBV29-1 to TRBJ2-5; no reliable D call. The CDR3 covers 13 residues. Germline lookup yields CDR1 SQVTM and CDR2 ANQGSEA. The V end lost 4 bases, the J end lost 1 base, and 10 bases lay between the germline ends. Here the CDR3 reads CSVVIAVQETQYF. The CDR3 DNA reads TGCAGCGTTGTTATCGCGGTCCAAGAGACCCAGTACTTC.

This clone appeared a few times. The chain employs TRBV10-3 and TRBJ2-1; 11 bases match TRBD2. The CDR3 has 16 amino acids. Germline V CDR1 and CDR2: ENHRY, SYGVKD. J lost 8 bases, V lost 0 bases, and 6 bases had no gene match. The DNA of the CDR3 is TGTGCCATCAGTGAGTCGCGGGCTAGCGGGAGGTATGAGCAGTTCTTC. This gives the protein CAISESRASGRYEQFF.

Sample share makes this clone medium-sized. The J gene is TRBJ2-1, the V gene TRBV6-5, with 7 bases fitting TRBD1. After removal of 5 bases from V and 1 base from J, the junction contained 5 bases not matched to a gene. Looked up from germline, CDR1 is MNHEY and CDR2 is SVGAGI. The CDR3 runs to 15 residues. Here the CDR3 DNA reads TGTGCCAGCAGTAAGGGACAGCAATCCTACAATGAGCAGTTCTTC. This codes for CASSKGQQSYNEQFF.

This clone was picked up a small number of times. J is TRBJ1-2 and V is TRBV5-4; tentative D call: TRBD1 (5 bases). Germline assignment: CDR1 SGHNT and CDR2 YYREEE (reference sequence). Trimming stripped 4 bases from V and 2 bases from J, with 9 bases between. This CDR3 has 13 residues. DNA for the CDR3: TGTGCCAGCAGCATGACAGAAAACTATGGCTACACCTTC. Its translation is CASSMTENYGYTF.

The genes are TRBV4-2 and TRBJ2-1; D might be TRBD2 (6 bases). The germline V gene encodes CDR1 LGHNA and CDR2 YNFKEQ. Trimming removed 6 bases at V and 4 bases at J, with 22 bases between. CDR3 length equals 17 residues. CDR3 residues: CASRESVDSGWYNEQFF. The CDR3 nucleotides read TGTGCCAGCAGAGAATCGGTCGACAGCGGGTGGTACAATGAGCAGTTCTTC.

The CDR3 DNA follows: TGTGCCAGCAGAGTAGGAGATGGCTATGGCTACACCTTC. Translated: CASRVGDGYGYTF. The chain links TRBV4-2 to TRBJ1-2; D call uncertain. V shed 6 bases and J shed 4 bases, with 12 bases lying between them. The CDR3 sequence is 13 residues long. Germline CDR1 is LGHNA and CDR2 is YNFKEQ.

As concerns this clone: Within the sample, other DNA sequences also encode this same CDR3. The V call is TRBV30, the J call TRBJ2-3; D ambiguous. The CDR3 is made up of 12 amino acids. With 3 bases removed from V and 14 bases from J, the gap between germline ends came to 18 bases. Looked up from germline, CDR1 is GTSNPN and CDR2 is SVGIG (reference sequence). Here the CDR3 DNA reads TGTGCCTGGAGCTCCTCGACTCCTCTGTCGTATTTT. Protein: CAWSSSTPLSYF.

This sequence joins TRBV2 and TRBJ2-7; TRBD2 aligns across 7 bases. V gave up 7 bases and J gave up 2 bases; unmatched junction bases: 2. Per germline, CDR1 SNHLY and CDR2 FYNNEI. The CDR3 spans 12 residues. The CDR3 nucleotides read TGTGCCAGCAACGGGAGGCCCTACGAGCAGTACTTC. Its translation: CASNGRPYEQYF.

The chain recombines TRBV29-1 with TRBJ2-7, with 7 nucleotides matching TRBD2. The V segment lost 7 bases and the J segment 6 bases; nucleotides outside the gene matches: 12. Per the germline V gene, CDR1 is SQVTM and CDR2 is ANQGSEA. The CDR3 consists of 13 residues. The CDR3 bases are TGCAGCGCGAATTCCCGGGACTACGGCGAGCAGTACTTC. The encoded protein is CSANSRDYGEQYF.

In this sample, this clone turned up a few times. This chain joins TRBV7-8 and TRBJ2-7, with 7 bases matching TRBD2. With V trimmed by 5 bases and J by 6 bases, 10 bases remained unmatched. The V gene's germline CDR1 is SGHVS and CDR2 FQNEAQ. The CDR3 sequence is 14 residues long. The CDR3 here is CASSPVGRRGEQYF. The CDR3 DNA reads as TGTGCCAGCAGCCCAGTCGGGAGGAGAGGCGAGCAGTACTTC. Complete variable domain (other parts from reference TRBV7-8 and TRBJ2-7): GAGVSQSPRYKVAKRGQDVALRCDPISGHVSLFWYQQALGQGPEFLTYFQNEAQLDKSGLPSDRFFAERPEGSVSTLKIQRTQQEDSAVYLCASSPVGRRGEQYFGPGTRLTVT.

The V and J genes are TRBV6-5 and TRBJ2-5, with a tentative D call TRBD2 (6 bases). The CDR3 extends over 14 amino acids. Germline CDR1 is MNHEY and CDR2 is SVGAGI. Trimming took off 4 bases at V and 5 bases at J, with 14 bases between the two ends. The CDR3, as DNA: TGTGCCAGCAGTTGGGTCGCGGGATCGGAGACCCAGTACTTC. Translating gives CASSWVAGSETQYF.

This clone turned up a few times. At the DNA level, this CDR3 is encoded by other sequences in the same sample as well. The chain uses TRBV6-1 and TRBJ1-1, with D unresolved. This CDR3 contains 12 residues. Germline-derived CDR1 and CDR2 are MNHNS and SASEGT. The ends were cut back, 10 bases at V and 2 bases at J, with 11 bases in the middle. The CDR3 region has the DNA TGTGCCATCATTGCGACTAACACTGAAGCTTTCTTT. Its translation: CAIIATNTEAFF.

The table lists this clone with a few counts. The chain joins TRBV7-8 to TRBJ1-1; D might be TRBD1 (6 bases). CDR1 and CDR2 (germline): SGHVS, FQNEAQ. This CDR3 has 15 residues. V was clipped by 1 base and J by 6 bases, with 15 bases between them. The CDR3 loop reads CASSLDLGAQPEAFF. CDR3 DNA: TGTGCCAGCAGCTTAGATCTGGGGGCCCAACCTGAAGCTTTCTTT. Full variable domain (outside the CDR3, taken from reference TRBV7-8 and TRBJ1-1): GAGVSQSPRYKVAKRGQDVALRCDPISGHVSLFWYQQALGQGPEFLTYFQNEAQLDKSGLPSDRFFAERPEGSVSTLKIQRTQQEDSAVYLCASSLDLGAQPEAFFGQGTRLTVV.

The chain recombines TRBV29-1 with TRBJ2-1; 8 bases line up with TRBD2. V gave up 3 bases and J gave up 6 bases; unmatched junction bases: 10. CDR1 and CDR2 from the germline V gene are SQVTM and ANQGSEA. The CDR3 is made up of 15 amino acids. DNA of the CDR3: TGCAGCGTTGAGGGGGCCGGGAGGGGGGGCAATGAGCAGTTCTTC. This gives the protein CSVEGAGRGGNEQFF.

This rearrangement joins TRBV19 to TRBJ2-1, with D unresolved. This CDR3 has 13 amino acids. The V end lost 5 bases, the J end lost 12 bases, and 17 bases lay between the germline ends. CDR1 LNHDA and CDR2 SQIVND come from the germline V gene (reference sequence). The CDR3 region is CASSPQVWSSQFF. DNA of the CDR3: TGTGCCAGTAGTCCCCAGGTTTGGTCGTCGCAGTTCTTC.

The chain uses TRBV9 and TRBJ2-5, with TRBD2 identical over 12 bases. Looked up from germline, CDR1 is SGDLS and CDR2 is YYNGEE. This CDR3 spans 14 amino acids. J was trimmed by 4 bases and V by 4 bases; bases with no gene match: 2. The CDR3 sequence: CASSTSGRRETQYF. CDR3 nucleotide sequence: TGTGCCAGCAGCACTAGCGGGAGGAGAGAGACCCAGTACTTC.